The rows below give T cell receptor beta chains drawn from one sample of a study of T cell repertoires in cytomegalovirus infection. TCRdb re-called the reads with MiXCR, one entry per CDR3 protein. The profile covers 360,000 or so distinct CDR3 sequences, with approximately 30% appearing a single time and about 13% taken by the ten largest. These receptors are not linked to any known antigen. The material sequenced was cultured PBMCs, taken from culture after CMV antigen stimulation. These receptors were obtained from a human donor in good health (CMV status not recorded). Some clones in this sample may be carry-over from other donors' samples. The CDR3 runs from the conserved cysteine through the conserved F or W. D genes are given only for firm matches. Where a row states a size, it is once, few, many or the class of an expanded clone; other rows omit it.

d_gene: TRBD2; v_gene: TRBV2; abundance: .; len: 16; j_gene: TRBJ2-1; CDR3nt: TGTGCCAGCAGTGGGGGGCTAGCGGGAAGATACAATGAGCAGTTCTTC; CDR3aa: CASSGGLAGRYNEQFF
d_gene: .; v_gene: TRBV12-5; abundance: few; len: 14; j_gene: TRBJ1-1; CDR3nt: TGTGCTAGTGCCAACAGGGATCTGAACACTGAAGCTTTCTTT; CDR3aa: CASANRDLNTEAFF
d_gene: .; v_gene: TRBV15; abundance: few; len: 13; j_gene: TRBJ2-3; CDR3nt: TGTGCCACAACTAGACGCGGCACAGATACGCAGTATTTT; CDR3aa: CATTRRGTDTQYF
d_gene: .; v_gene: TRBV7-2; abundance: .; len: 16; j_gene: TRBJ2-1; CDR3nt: TGTGCCAGCAGCTTAAAACTAGCAGGAGCCTACAATGAGCAGTTCTTC; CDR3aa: CASSLKLAGAYNEQFF
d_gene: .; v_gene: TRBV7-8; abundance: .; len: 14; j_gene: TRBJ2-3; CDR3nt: TGTGCCAGCAGCTATAGCGGCTACACAGATACGCAGTATTTT; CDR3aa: CASSYSGYTDTQYF
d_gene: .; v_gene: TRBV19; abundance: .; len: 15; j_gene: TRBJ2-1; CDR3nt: TGTGCCAGTATGGATGGAGGGACAGTTAACAATGAGCAGTTCTTC; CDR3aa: CASMDGGTVNNEQFF
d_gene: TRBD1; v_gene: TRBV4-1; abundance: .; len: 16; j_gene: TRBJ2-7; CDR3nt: TGCGCCAGCAGCCAAAAGGTTGGGACAGTTGGCTACGAGCAGTACTTC; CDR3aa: CASSQKVGTVGYEQYF
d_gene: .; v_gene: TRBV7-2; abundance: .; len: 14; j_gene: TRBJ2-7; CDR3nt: TGTGCCAGCAGCGCTGGACAGTCCTCCTACGAGCAGTACTTC; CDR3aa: CASSAGQSSYEQYF
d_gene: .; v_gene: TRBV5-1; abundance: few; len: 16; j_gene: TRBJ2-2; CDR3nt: TGCGCCAGCAGCTTGGCCCCTACGCGGAACACCGGGGAGCTGTTTTTT; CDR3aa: CASSLAPTRNTGELFF
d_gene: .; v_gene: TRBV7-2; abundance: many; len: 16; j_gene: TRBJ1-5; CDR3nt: TGTGCCAGCAGCTTAGATTGGGGTGGCAGCAATCAGCCCCAGCATTTT; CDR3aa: CASSLDWGGSNQPQHF
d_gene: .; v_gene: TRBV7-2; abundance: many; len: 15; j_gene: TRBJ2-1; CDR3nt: TGTGCCAGCAGCTTAGCGCACGAGCCACGCAATGAGCAGTTCTTC; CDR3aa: CASSLAHEPRNEQFF
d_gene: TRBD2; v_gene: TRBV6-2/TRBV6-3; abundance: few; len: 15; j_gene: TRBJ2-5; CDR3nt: TGTGCCAGCCGTCGACTAGCGGGAGTGGCAGAGACCCAGTACTTC; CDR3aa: CASRRLAGVAETQYF
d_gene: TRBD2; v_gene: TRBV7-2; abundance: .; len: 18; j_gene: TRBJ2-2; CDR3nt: TGTGCCAGCAGCCGACTAGCGGGAGGTCTGGGGAACACCGGGGAGCTGTTTTTT; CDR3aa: CASSRLAGGLGNTGELFF
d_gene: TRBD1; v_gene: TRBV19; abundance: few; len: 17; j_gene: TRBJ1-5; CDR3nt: TGTGCCAGTAGTATAGTGACAGGGGAGTATAGCAATCAGCCCCAGCATTTT; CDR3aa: CASSIVTGEYSNQPQHF
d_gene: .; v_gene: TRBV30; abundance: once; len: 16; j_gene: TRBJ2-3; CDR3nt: TGTGCCTGGAGTGTTGGAACATTAACTAGCACAGATACGCAGTATTTT; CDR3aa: CAWSVGTLTSTDTQYF
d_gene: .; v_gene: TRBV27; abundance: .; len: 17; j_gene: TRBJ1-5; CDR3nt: TGTGCCAGCAGTCCCCTTCAGGGTTTGTCCCCCAATCAGCCCCAGCATTTT; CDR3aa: CASSPLQGLSPNQPQHF
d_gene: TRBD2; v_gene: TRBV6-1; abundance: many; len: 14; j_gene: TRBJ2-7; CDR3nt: TGTGCCAGCAGAGGAGCGGGAATCTACTACGAGCAGTACTTC; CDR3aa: CASRGAGIYYEQYF